The clone carrying this T cell receptor (beta chain) was seen a few times. As yet, its antigen is unknown. The data belong to a study of T cells in localized non-small cell lung cancer. V was cut by 0 bases and J by 4 bases, with 12 bases left in between. The CDR3 spans 14 residues. CDR1 and CDR2 from the germline V gene are SQVTM and ANQGSEA. Sequencing used immunoSEQ multiplex PCR; TCRdb keeps in-frame clones, though not all of them. Seen here are roughly 990 clones, about 35% observed once, and the top ten hold 9.5% to 15%. Findings and limits, study-wide: Among the tissues sampled, uninvolved adjacent lung had the highest T cell clonality, above tumor. In adjacent lung, a median around 52 of the top 100 tumor clones were found. As only one tumor region underwent sequencing, heterogeneity remains possible.

Here the sequenced sample was lung tumor tissue, taken before any cancer treatment. This chain joins TRBV29-1 and TRBJ1-2; no definite D call. The source is a man aged 40 to 70 with stage I lung adenocarcinoma. CDR3 DNA: TGCAGCGTTGAAGATGCAGCCAGGATCTATGGCTACACCTTC. Translating gives CSVEDAARIYGYTF.